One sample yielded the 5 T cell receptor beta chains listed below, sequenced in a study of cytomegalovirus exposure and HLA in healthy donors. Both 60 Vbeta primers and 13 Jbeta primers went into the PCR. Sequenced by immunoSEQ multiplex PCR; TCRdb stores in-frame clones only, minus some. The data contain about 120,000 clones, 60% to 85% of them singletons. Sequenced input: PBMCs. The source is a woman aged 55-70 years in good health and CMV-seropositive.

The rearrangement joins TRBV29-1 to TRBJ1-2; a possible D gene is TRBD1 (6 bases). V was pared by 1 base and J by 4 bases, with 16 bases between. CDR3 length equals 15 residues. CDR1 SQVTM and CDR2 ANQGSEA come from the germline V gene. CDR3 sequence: CSVEGSGARGYGYTF. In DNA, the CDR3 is TGCAGCGTTGAAGGGTCAGGGGCGCGAGGCTATGGCTACACCTTC.

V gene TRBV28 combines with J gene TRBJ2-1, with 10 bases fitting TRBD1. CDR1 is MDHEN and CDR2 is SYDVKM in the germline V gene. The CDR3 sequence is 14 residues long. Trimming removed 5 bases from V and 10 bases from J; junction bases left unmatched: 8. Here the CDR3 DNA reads TGTGCCAGCAGTCGCAGGACAGGGGGAGGGGAGCAGTTCTTC. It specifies CASSRRTGGGEQFF. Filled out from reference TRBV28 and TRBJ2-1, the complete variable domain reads DVKVTQSSRYLVKRTGEKVFLECVQDMDHENMFWYRQDPGLGLRLIYFSYDVKMKEKGDIPEGYSVSREKKERFSLILESASTNQTSMYLCASSRRTGGGEQFFGPGTRLTVL.

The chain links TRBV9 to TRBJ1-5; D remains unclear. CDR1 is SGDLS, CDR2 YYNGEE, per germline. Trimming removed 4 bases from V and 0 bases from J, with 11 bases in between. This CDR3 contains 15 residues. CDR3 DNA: TGTGCCAGCAGCCCCCACGGGAATAGCAATCAGCCCCAGCATTTT. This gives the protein CASSPHGNSNQPQHF.

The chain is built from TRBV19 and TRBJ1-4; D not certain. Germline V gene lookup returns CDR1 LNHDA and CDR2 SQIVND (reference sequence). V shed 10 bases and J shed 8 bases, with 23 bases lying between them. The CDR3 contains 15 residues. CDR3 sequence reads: CATRGSNRIREKLFF. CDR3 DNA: TGTGCCACCCGGGGATCCAACCGGATTCGGGAAAAACTGTTTTTT.

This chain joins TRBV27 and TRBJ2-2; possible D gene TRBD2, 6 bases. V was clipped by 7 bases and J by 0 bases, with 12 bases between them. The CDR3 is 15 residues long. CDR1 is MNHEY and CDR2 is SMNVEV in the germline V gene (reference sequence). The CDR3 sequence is CASNWGGANTGELFF. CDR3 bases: TGTGCCAGCAACTGGGGCGGGGCGAACACCGGGGAGCTGTTTTTT.